Listed here are 32 T cell receptor beta chains from one sample, sequenced in a study of T cell repertoires in cytomegalovirus infection. TCRdb reprocessed the reads with MiXCR, giving one entry per CDR3 protein. Here the sample spans around 270,000 distinct CDR3 sequences, approximately 9.2% being singletons. Source material: PBMCs. Every receptor here comes from a human donor in good health (CMV status not recorded). Some clones in this sample may be carry-over from other donors' samples.

This clonotype was observed at least ten times. The chain carries TRBV11-2 and TRBJ1-2; 9 bases are shared with TRBD1. The CDR3 runs to 15 residues. The V and J ends lost 3 bases and 5 bases, in that order; junction bases with no gene match: 7. Germline-derived CDR1 and CDR2 are SGHAT and FQNNGV. The CDR3 here is CASSFDGTGIYGYTF. The CDR3 DNA sequence: TGTGCCAGCAGCTTCGACGGGACAGGGATTTATGGCTACACCTTC.

This clonotype was observed a handful of times. The chain combines TRBV4-3 with TRBJ1-1; D gene ambiguous. The CDR3 spans 13 residues. Trimming took 2 bases from V and 1 from J, leaving 5 bases between them. Per germline, CDR1 LGHNA and CDR2 YSLEER. The CDR3 DNA reads TGCGCCAGCAGCCAAACAAGGAACACTGAAGCTTTCTTT. Translation gives CASSQTRNTEAFF.

This clonotype came up many times. CDR3 sequence reads: CASSLVGTQNYGYTF. In DNA form, the CDR3 reads TGTGCCAGCAGCTTAGTAGGGACTCAGAACTATGGCTACACCTTC. The chain uses TRBV7-2 and TRBJ1-2; a weak D match, TRBD1 (5 bases). The CDR3 extends over 15 amino acids. Germline assignment: CDR1 SGHTA and CDR2 FQGNSA. V gave up 1 base and J gave up 2 bases, with 11 bases separating them.

This chain connects TRBV28 to TRBJ1-1; perhaps TRBD1 as D (5 bases). The CDR3 spans 14 residues. Germline values: CDR1 MDHEN, CDR2 SYDVKM. The V end lost 6 bases, the J end lost 1 base, and 12 bases lay between the germline ends. The CDR3 DNA is TGTGCCAGCAGGCCGGGACTCAGGAACACTGAAGCTTTCTTT. Translation gives CASRPGLRNTEAFF.

The sample holds many counts of this clonotype. This chain connects TRBV27 to TRBJ1-3; D remains unclear. This CDR3 has 13 amino acids. V was trimmed by 6 bases and J by 3 bases, leaving 9 bases between them. CDR1 is MNHEY and CDR2 is SMNVEV in the germline V gene (reference sequence). The CDR3 loop is CASSRNLGNTIYF. In DNA form, the CDR3 reads TGTGCCAGCAGCCGAAACCTTGGAAACACCATATATTTT.

This clonotype was recorded at least ten times. This chain connects TRBV7-2 to TRBJ1-5; D is uncertain. The CDR3 contains 13 residues. The germline V and J ends were trimmed by 3 bases and 7 bases, with 10 bases remaining between them. The V gene's germline CDR1 is SGHTA and CDR2 FQGNSA. CDR3 residues: CASSFGVLQPQHF. The CDR3 DNA is TGTGCCAGCAGCTTCGGGGTATTGCAGCCCCAGCATTTT.

This clonotype has at least ten counts. The chain carries TRBV7-2 and TRBJ2-1, with unresolved D. Germline V gives CDR1 SGHTA, CDR2 FQGNSA. The CDR3 consists of 14 residues. Trimming pared 2 bases from V and 5 bases from J, leaving 10 bases between. The CDR3 coding sequence is TGTGCCAGCAGCTTATCCGGAGTCGACAATGAGCAGTTCTTC. Protein: CASSLSGVDNEQFF.

This clonotype was observed many times. The genes are TRBV7-2 and TRBJ2-1; 7 nucleotides align to TRBD1. Germline values: CDR1 SGHTA, CDR2 FQGNSA. The CDR3 has 16 residues. V was pared by 6 bases and J by 0 bases, with 8 bases of the junction left unmatched. The CDR3: CASRWTGESSYNEQFF. CDR3 nucleotide sequence: TGTGCCAGCAGATGGACAGGAGAGAGCTCCTACAATGAGCAGTTCTTC.

This clonotype was detected many times. V usage is TRBV28 and J usage is TRBJ1-2, with D possibly TRBD1 on 5 matching bases. Germline CDR1 is MDHEN and CDR2 is SYDVKM. Trimming pared 5 bases from V and 6 bases from J, leaving 10 bases between. The CDR3 is 12 amino acids. CDR3 bases: TGTGCCAGCAGTGGGACGGTTAATGGCTACACCTTC. It specifies CASSGTVNGYTF.

The rearrangement uses TRBV7-2 and TRBJ1-5; a possible D gene is TRBD1 (5 bases). V lost 0 bases to trimming and J lost 2 bases, with 11 bases between them. The V gene's germline CDR1 is SGHTA and CDR2 FQGNSA. The CDR3 is 16 residues long. This CDR3 is CASSLANGAGNQPQHF. The CDR3 DNA sequence: TGTGCCAGCAGCTTAGCGAACGGGGCCGGCAATCAGCCCCAGCATTTT.

At least ten counts were recorded for this clonotype. J is TRBJ2-3 and V is TRBV5-4; perhaps TRBD2 as D (5 bases). V lost 3 bases and J lost 3, with 11 bases in between. The CDR3 is 14 amino acids. CDR1 SGHNT and CDR2 YYREEE come from the germline V gene (reference sequence). The CDR3 nucleotides read TGTGCCAGCAGCTCTAGCCAGCCTACAGATACGCAGTATTTT. Translation: CASSSSQPTDTQYF.

The genes are TRBV6-5 and TRBJ1-1; TRBD1 is a possible D gene (5 bases). Germline assignment: CDR1 MNHEY and CDR2 SVGAGI. V lost 2 bases and J lost 5, with 9 bases in between. CDR3 length: 13 amino acids. In DNA form, the CDR3 reads TGTGCCAGCAGTTACAATGGGGGAACTGAAGCTTTCTTT. The encoded protein is CASSYNGGTEAFF.

In DNA form, the CDR3 reads TGCAGTGCTAGAGATTACGGGACAGGGGGCCGCAATCAGCCCCAGCATTTT. It codes for CSARDYGTGGRNQPQHF. V gene TRBV20-1 combines with J gene TRBJ1-5, with 12 positions matching TRBD1. The CDR3 consists of 17 residues. V dropped 0 bases and J dropped 2; count of bases not matched to a gene: 5. The germline V gene encodes CDR1 DFQATT and CDR2 SNEGSKA (reference sequence).

This clonotype was observed at least ten times. This chain connects TRBV28 to TRBJ1-5; D gene ambiguous. This CDR3 comprises 16 residues. CDR1 and CDR2 (germline): MDHEN, SYDVKM. Trimming stripped 3 bases from V and 2 bases from J, with 14 bases between. CDR3 protein: CASSFSGGMGNQPQHF. CDR3 nucleotides: TGTGCCAGCAGTTTTTCGGGTGGGATGGGCAATCAGCCCCAGCATTTT.

In this sample, this clonotype turned up many times. CDR3 region: CASSLGGQGKGYTF. The CDR3, as DNA: TGTGCCAGCAGCTTAGGGGGACAGGGGAAGGGCTACACCTTC. The chain joins TRBV7-2 to TRBJ1-2; 10 bases map to TRBD1. With V trimmed by 1 base and J by 8 bases, 4 bases remained unmatched. The CDR3 has 14 amino acids. Germline loops: CDR1 SGHTA, CDR2 FQGNSA.

This clonotype was detected ten times or more. V usage is TRBV7-2 and J usage is TRBJ2-6; D ambiguous. This CDR3 has 14 residues. V gave up 3 bases and J gave up 4 bases, with 7 bases separating them. Germline V gene lookup returns CDR1 SGHTA and CDR2 FQGNSA. DNA for the CDR3: TGTGCCAGCAGCTTCCGTCAGGGGGCCAACGTCCTGACTTTC. Translated, it gives CASSFRQGANVLTF.

Ten or more counts support this clonotype. The DNA of the CDR3 is TGCAGTGCGTCCCGGGACAGGGATCAGCCCCAGCATTTT. As protein: CSASRDRDQPQHF. This rearrangement joins TRBV20-1 to TRBJ1-5; 9 nucleotides match TRBD1. This CDR3 has 13 amino acids. The V gene's germline CDR1 is DFQATT and CDR2 SNEGSKA (reference sequence). V trimming: 6 bases; J trimming: 5 bases; junction bases outside the gene matches: 5.

The chain joins TRBV6-2 or TRBV6-3 to TRBJ2-1, with TRBD2 identical over 8 bases. CDR3 length: 15 residues. In germline, CDR1 is MNHEY, CDR2 SVGEGT. V gave up 7 bases and J gave up 0 bases; unmatched junction bases: 5. The CDR3 sequence: CASTESGSSYNEQFF. As DNA, the CDR3 is TGTGCCAGCACCGAAAGCGGGAGCTCCTACAATGAGCAGTTCTTC.

This clonotype was counted between two and nine times. The chain couples TRBV20-1 to TRBJ2-7; 11 nucleotides match TRBD1. In germline, CDR1 is DFQATT, CDR2 SNEGSKA (reference sequence). The CDR3 loop spans 15 amino acids. Trimming removed 0 bases from V and 3 bases from J; junction bases left unmatched: 4. CDR3 sequence reads: CSARDGGQGGYEQYF. The DNA of the CDR3 is TGCAGTGCTAGAGATGGGGGACAGGGGGGCTACGAGCAGTACTTC.

This clonotype was observed a few times. The chain carries TRBV20-1 and TRBJ1-1; tentative D call: TRBD1 (6 bases). The CDR3 runs 15 residues. The V gene lost 0 bases and the J gene lost 1 base, with 12 bases spanning the gap. Germline V gene sequence: CDR1 DFQATT, CDR2 SNEGSKA (reference sequence). The CDR3 is CSARDRWGANTEAFF. The CDR3 DNA sequence: TGCAGTGCTAGAGATCGGTGGGGGGCGAACACTGAAGCTTTCTTT.

This chain joins TRBV28 and TRBJ2-1, with D perhaps being TRBD1 or TRBD2 (5 bases each). The length of the CDR3 is 14 residues. Germline V gene sequence: CDR1 MDHEN, CDR2 SYDVKM. Trimming removed 8 bases at V and 1 base at J, with 12 bases between. The CDR3 reads CASHGTRSYNEQFF. CDR3 bases: TGTGCCAGCCACGGGACCCGGTCCTACAATGAGCAGTTCTTC.

This clonotype showed up many times. DNA for the CDR3: TGTGCCAGCAGTTTGGGAGAGCATGAGCAGTTCTTC. It yields the protein CASSLGEHEQFF. The rearrangement joins TRBV12-3 or TRBV12-4 to TRBJ2-1; tentatively, D is TRBD2 (5 bases). This CDR3 has 12 amino acids. Trimming left V 3 bases short and J 8 bases short, with 8 bases between.

This clonotype came up many times. The CDR3 DNA sequence: TGTGCCAGCAGCTTAGTCGATTTTTATAGCAATCAGCCCCAGCATTTT. Translation gives CASSLVDFYSNQPQHF. The chain links TRBV7-2 to TRBJ1-5; D is ambiguous. The V end was cut by 1 base, the J end by 0 bases, with 10 bases between. The CDR3 has 16 amino acids. In germline, CDR1 is SGHTA, CDR2 FQGNSA.

In this sample, this clonotype turned up many times. The chain employs TRBV7-2 and TRBJ2-6; D gene unclear. The CDR3 spans 16 residues. V lost 3 bases to trimming and J lost 0 bases, with 9 bases between them. CDR1 SGHTA and CDR2 FQGNSA come from the germline V gene. CDR3 sequence: CASSFGPNSGANVLTF. In DNA form, the CDR3 reads TGTGCCAGCAGCTTTGGACCAAACTCTGGGGCCAACGTCCTGACTTTC.

The chain links TRBV20-1 to TRBJ1-4; D is unclear. Germline V CDR1 and CDR2: DFQATT, SNEGSKA (reference sequence). V was shortened by 3 bases and J by 7 bases, with 6 bases between the two germline ends. The CDR3 runs to 11 residues. CDR3 nucleotides: TGCAGTGCTAGGTTTATTGAAAAACTGTTTTTT. As protein: CSARFIEKLFF.

Turning to this clonotype: A single base separates this from a much larger clone, so it may be a read error. The V and J genes are TRBV6-2 or TRBV6-3 and TRBJ1-1, with D unclear. The CDR3 covers 14 residues. Germline CDR1 reads MNHEY; CDR2 reads SVGEGT. In DNA, the CDR3 is TGTGCCAACAGTTTTGGGATCAGGAGCACTGAAGCTTTCTTT. This translates into CANSFGIRSTEAFF.

This clonotype was detected many times. J is TRBJ2-7 and V is TRBV7-2; D is unclear. V dropped 1 base and J dropped 1 base, with 8 bases sitting between them. This CDR3 is 14 amino acids long. From germline, CDR1 is SGHTA and CDR2 FQGNSA. Written as DNA, the CDR3 is TGTGCCAGCAGCTTAGGATTGGCTTCCTACGAGCAGTACTTC. It translates to CASSLGLASYEQYF. The full variable domain, with the rest looked up from reference TRBV7-2 and TRBJ2-7, is GAGVSQSPSNKVTEKGKDVELRCDPISGHTALYWYRQSLGQGLEFLIYFQGNSAPDKSGLPSDRFSAERTGGSVSTLTIQRTQQEDSAVYLCASSLGLASYEQYFGPGTRLTVT.

This clonotype was recorded a few times. This chain uses TRBV6-2 or TRBV6-3 with TRBJ2-1; the D gene is possibly TRBD2 (6 bases). In germline, CDR1 is MNHEY, CDR2 SVGEGT. The CDR3 runs 15 residues. V was trimmed by 7 bases and J by 4 bases, leaving 17 bases between them. This chain's CDR3 is CASKPSGRPYNEQFF. The CDR3 DNA reads as TGTGCCAGCAAGCCGAGCGGGCGCCCTTACAATGAGCAGTTCTTC.

This clonotype was observed a few times. This chain connects TRBV14 to TRBJ2-1; D may be TRBD2 (6 bases). Trimming took off 4 bases at V and 7 bases at J, with 11 bases between the two ends. The CDR3 has 13 residues. Germline V lookup: CDR1 SGHDN, CDR2 FVKESK. For the CDR3, the DNA is TGTGCCAGCAGCCTCCTAGCGAGAAATGAGCAGTTCTTC. Its translation: CASSLLARNEQFF.

This clonotype was detected ten times or more. The genes are TRBV28 and TRBJ1-1, with TRBD1 matching over 9 bases. The J segment lost 7 bases and the V segment lost 7 bases, leaving 13 bases of the junction unmatched. Germline V gene data show CDR1 as MDHEN and CDR2 as SYDVKM. The length of the CDR3 is 15 residues. This CDR3 is CASTPRPGQGLEAFF. CDR3 coding DNA: TGTGCCAGCACTCCTCGTCCGGGACAGGGCCTTGAAGCTTTCTTT. The entire variable domain, with the rest obtained from reference TRBV28 and TRBJ1-1, is as follows: DVKVTQSSRYLVKRTGEKVFLECVQDMDHENMFWYRQDPGLGLRLIYFSYDVKMKEKGDIPEGYSVSREKKERFSLILESASTNQTSMYLCASTPRPGQGLEAFFGQGTRLTVV.

CDR3 DNA: TGTGCCAGCAGTTACCGACGGACACGCATGGGGACCCAGTACTTC. It translates to CASSYRRTRMGTQYF. V is TRBV6-5 and J is TRBJ2-5, with D possibly being TRBD1 (5 bases). The CDR3 length is 15 residues. Trimming cost V 2 bases and J 7 bases, with 17 bases left between them. The germline gives CDR1 MNHEY, CDR2 SVGAGI.

This clonotype occurred many times. A clone one base away is much larger, so this may be a read error. The V gene is TRBV7-9, the J gene TRBJ2-2; no firm D call. Trimming pared 3 bases from V and 2 bases from J, leaving 1 base between. Germline-derived CDR1 and CDR2 are SEHNR and FQNEAQ (reference sequence). CDR3 size: 12 residues. The CDR3 protein is CASSFNTGELFF. Here the CDR3 DNA reads TGTGCCAGCAGCTTTAACACCGGGGAGCTGTTTTTT.